The following is a T cell receptor beta chain sequence with its context. The antigen remains unidentified. From the reads, TCRdb called clonotypes with MiXCR, one entry per CDR3 protein. The sample lists 200,000 to 250,000 distinct CDR3 sequences, about 39% occurring once. These data come from a study of T cell repertoires in cytomegalovirus infection. Trimming removed 2 bases from V and 4 bases from J, with 14 bases in between. Germline assignment: CDR1 MGHRA and CDR2 YSYEKL. There are 15 residues in the CDR3. This clonotype was sampled from a human donor in good health (CMV status not recorded). Some clones in this sample may be carry-over from other donors' samples. Sample: CD8+ T cells from cultured PBMCs, taken from culture after CMV antigen stimulation. The rearrangement links TRBV4-1 to TRBJ1-2; possible D gene TRBD1, 5 bases. CDR3: CASSQFGHPPYGYTF. CDR3 nucleotides: TGCGCCAGCAGCCAATTCGGACACCCCCCCTATGGCTACACCTTC.